This entry lists 10 T cell receptor beta chains sequenced from one sample in a study of long-term antiretroviral therapy in people with HIV. The assay, immunoSEQ v3.0, was run at survey level. TCRdb's copy holds only in-frame clones and misses some; the assay was immunoSEQ multiplex PCR. This table holds fewer than 20,000 clones, about 81% found once. The material sequenced was unsorted PBMCs, taken 0.3 years after starting antiretroviral therapy. These receptors all come from a woman aged 50 to 65 with HIV.

This chain uses TRBV5-5 with TRBJ2-5; D could derive from TRBD1 or TRBD2 (5 bases each). This CDR3 spans 12 amino acids. Germline-derived CDR1 and CDR2 are SGHKS and YYEKEE (reference sequence). Between the trimmed V and J ends, which lost 2 bases and 4 bases, there was a span of 6 bases. This chain's CDR3 is CASSFGGETQYF. CDR3 DNA: TGTGCCAGCAGCTTTGGGGGAGAGACCCAGTACTTC.

The J gene is TRBJ1-1, the V gene TRBV7-2; D call uncertain. The length of the CDR3 is 14 residues. Germline V lookup: CDR1 SGHTA, CDR2 FQGNSA. Trimming stripped 5 bases from V and 0 bases from J, with 10 bases between. CDR3 nucleotide sequence: TGTGCCAGCAGCCTACTGAATCTGAACACTGAAGCTTTCTTT. Residues: CASSLLNLNTEAFF. Using reference TRBV7-2 and TRBJ1-1 for the parts outside the CDR3, the full variable domain is GAGVSQSPSNKVTEKGKDVELRCDPISGHTALYWYRQSLGQGLEFLIYFQGNSAPDKSGLPSDRFSAERTGGSVSTLTIQRTQQEDSAVYLCASSLLNLNTEAFFGQGTRLTVV.

The chain is built from TRBV4-1 and TRBJ2-5; D not resolved. Between the trimmed V and J ends, which lost 0 bases and 7 bases, there was a span of 9 bases. CDR1 is MGHRA, CDR2 YSYEKL, per germline. The CDR3 has 13 amino acids. The CDR3 sequence: CASSQDYGSTQYF. The CDR3 region has the DNA TGCGCCAGCAGCCAAGATTACGGGTCGACCCAGTACTTC.

The rearrangement links TRBV7-2 to TRBJ2-2; 9 bases line up with TRBD2. The CDR3 extends over 16 amino acids. The V segment lost 2 bases and the J segment 4 bases; nucleotides outside the gene matches: 5. The germline gives CDR1 SGHTA, CDR2 FQGNSA. CDR3 amino acids: CASSLIAGAPTGELFF. The CDR3 DNA follows: TGTGCCAGCAGCTTAATAGCGGGGGCGCCCACCGGGGAGCTGTTTTTT.

The gene calls are TRBV5-8 and TRBJ1-3, with D possibly being TRBD1 (5 bases). The V and J ends lost 5 bases and 7 bases respectively, with 16 bases between them. CDR3 length: 14 amino acids. Germline CDR1 reads SGHTS; CDR2 reads YDEGEE. CDR3 amino acids: CASRFTGSRNTIYF. The CDR3 DNA reads as TGTGCCAGCAGATTTACAGGATCACGGAACACCATATATTTT.

This clone appeared a few times. The chain carries TRBV4-2 and TRBJ1-5, with TRBD1 as a possible D gene (5 bases). The CDR3 spans 15 residues. In germline, CDR1 is LGHNA, CDR2 YNFKEQ. The ends were cut back, 3 bases at V and 5 bases at J, with 14 bases in the middle. The CDR3 bases are TGTGCCAGCAGCCATGGGGACCGAGGGGATCAGCCCCAGCATTTT. Its protein is CASSHGDRGDQPQHF.

CDR3: CASNKPRGTGALETQYF. The DNA for the CDR3 is TGTGCCAGCAACAAGCCGAGGGGGACAGGGGCGTTGGAGACCCAGTACTTC. The chain employs TRBV7-2 and TRBJ2-5, with 10 bases matching TRBD1. CDR1 is SGHTA and CDR2 is FQGNSA in the germline V gene. There are 17 residues in the CDR3. The V gene end was trimmed by 7 bases and the J gene end by 5 bases; junction bases not matched to a gene: 16.

This clone appeared once. V gene TRBV5-1 combines with J gene TRBJ2-5; D remains unclear. Trimming shortened V by 0 bases and J by 7 bases, and 13 bases separated the two germline ends. Germline-derived CDR1 and CDR2 are SGHRS and YFSETQ. This CDR3 is 14 amino acids long. For the CDR3, the DNA is TGCGCCAGCAGCTTGGCCATAGTGGTTGGGACCCAGTACTTC. Amino acid sequence: CASSLAIVVGTQYF. Combining the CDR3 with reference TRBV5-1 and TRBJ2-5 gives the whole variable domain KAGVTQTPRYLIKTRGQQVTLSCSPISGHRSVSWYQQTPGQGLQFLFEYFSETQRNKGNFPGRFSGRQFSNSRSEMNVSTLELGDSALYLCASSLAIVVGTQYFGPGTRLLVL.

Only one count was recorded for this clone. This chain connects TRBV11-2 to TRBJ2-1, with TRBD2 identical over 11 bases. This CDR3 comprises 15 residues. V gave up 4 bases and J gave up 8 bases; unmatched junction bases: 7. The germline V gene encodes CDR1 SGHAT and CDR2 FQNNGV. CDR3 sequence: CASSSISGGAYEQFF. CDR3 in DNA: TGTGCCAGCAGCTCCATTAGCGGGGGGGCCTATGAGCAGTTCTTC.

The gene calls are TRBV6-6 and TRBJ2-1, with 12 bases that match TRBD1. The CDR3 is made up of 16 amino acids. CDR1 MNHNY and CDR2 SVGAGI come from the germline V gene (reference sequence). V lost 7 bases, J lost 9 bases, and 13 bases stayed unmatched. Here the CDR3 reads CASTKLRDRGRSEQFF. The DNA for the CDR3 is TGTGCCAGCACCAAGCTCCGGGACAGGGGGCGCAGTGAGCAGTTCTTC.